Listed here is a single TCR beta chain. This clone appeared a single time. This clone's antigen is unknown. Base qualities are not recorded, but no much larger clone differs from it by a single base. The immunoSEQ Assay, a bias-controlled multiplex PCR, was used to amplify TCRbeta CDR3 regions from genomic DNA. The study's processing was this. Within the assay, amplification of reference gene primers was used to estimate how many nucleated cells each sample contained. Sequence reads were collapsed and filtered to measure the absolute abundance of every unique TCRbeta CDR3 rearrangement. For each sample, productive Simpson clonality was calculated as the square root of Simpson's diversity index over productive rearrangements. Here the immuneACCESS table is served through TCRdb, limited to in-frame sequences with V and J called. Missing clones are a known gap in these copies; in checked studies unresolved V genes cover under half, and the rest lacks a known reason. From that table come the V and J calls and clone size; the DNA was used to work out D and trimming. The sample contains approximately 190,000 clones, around 83% of them found a single time. The ten largest clones add up to approximately 25% of the sample.

This entry is derived from a study of blood T cell repertoires in COVID-19 (dated by TCRdb to 2020 to 2021). Background on the whole study: Recovered participants in ImmuneRACE Cohort 3 were defined as having two consecutive negative NP/OP PCR tests, clearance from a healthcare professional, or resolution of symptoms. The collaborator samples originated in the United States, Italy and Spain and spanned the acute and convalescent phases of COVID-19. The prospective study material was composed of cDNA or gDNA derived from T cells, B-cell-depleted T cells, or PBMCs. The dataset comprised deeply sampled blood TCRbeta repertoires from subjects exposed to, actively infected with, or recovered from COVID-19. The repertoires were released in a freely available public database intended as a resource for research on the immune response to SARS-CoV-2. The samples were drawn from two sources: the first 160 participants of the ongoing ImmuneRACE study, and some 1,300 subjects contributed by 6 global collaborators. The sample metadata nearly always contained a de-identified subject ID, COVID-19 status, age in years and sex. Where available, HLA class I and class II types were obtained from metadata supplied by the sample provider rather than from assay-based typing. Broader findings and caveats from the paper: Clinical and demographic metadata were provided uncurated, with the amount varying by source and participant.

Participants in the prospective study were enrolled through a virtual design, were aged roughly 18 to 100 years, and lived in roughly 24 United States geographic areas. In the prospective study, participants were assigned to cohorts based on the clinical history participants reported in a screening survey and a study questionnaire. Each participant in the prospective study had whole blood, serum and a nasopharyngeal or oropharyngeal swab collected by mobile phlebotomists. Additional blood draws and questionnaires over an approximately 2-month period could optionally be provided by prospective study participants. Before DNA extraction, blood samples from the prospective study were shipped at room temperature or frozen. The CDR3 runs 15 amino acids, cysteine and phenylalanine included. The sequence is cut down to CDR3 DNA, 45 bases in frame from base 1. Taken from the germline V gene, the CDR1 and CDR2 loops are SGDLS and YYNGEE. V lost 1 base and J lost 5 bases; the stretch between them is 12 bases long.

The material sequenced was PBMCs or T cells enriched from blood (not recorded which). The clonotype comes from a woman aged 40 to 50 in a cohort exposed to, infected with or recovered from COVID-19 (not recorded which). Here the chain combines TRBV9 and TRBJ2-2, and the D gene may be TRBD1, 5 bases matching. CDR3 region: CASSVRGSKTGELFF. Read as DNA, the sequence is TGTGCCAGCAGCGTAAGGGGTAGCAAGACCGGGGAGCTGTTTTTT.